This T cell receptor beta chain was documented in a study of T-cell reconstitution after alpha-beta-depleted transplantation in children. Using unique molecular identifiers, the investigators prepared the TCRbeta library. A single record per CDR3 protein comes from TCRdb applying MiXCR to the PCR reads. The sample includes about 500,000 distinct CDR3 sequences, around a third of them seen just once. This clonotype was counted between two and nine times. The sequenced sample was PBMCs from the stem cell graft donor, obtained from the stem cell graft. The TCR comes from a human donor who donated a stem cell graft to a child with aplastic anemia.

CDR3 DNA: TGTGCCAGCAGCCACACCGGCCAGAACACTGAAGCTTTCTTT. It encodes CASSHTGQNTEAFF. The V call is TRBV14, the J call TRBJ1-1; D is uncertain. Per the germline V gene, CDR1 is SGHDN and CDR2 is FVKESK. This CDR3 is 14 amino acids long. V was pared by 3 bases and J by 1 base, with 9 bases between. The full variable domain, rest sourced from reference TRBV14 and TRBJ1-1, is EAGVTQFPSHSVIEKGQTVTLRCDPISGHDNLYWYRRVMGKEIKFLLHFVKESKQDESGMPNNRFLAERTGGTYSTLKVQPAELEDSGVYFCASSHTGQNTEAFFGQGTRLTVV.